This T cell receptor (beta chain) derives from a study of resident and recirculating memory T cells in vitiligo. Regarding this clone: Antigen specificity is unknown.

Study-level points and caveats: Different lesions suggested infiltration by different T cell clones. Clonality differed among vitiligo lesions, with no unique dominant clone.

The method was immunoSEQ multiplex PCR; TCRdb's version includes in-frame clones alone and lacks a portion of them. The sample lists 70,000 or so clones; roughly nine tenths were seen once. Unmatched junction bases numbered 5, after V lost 6 bases and J lost 7 bases. CDR1 is MNHNY, CDR2 SVGAGI, per germline (reference sequence). CDR3 length: 15 residues. The chain is built from TRBV6-6 and TRBJ2-1; 14 nucleotides line up with TRBD2. Sequencing was carried out using blood. This TCR came from a male donor with vitiligo. The CDR3 DNA follows: TGTGCCAGCAGGCCCCGGACTAGCGGGGGGAATGAGCAGTTCTTC. Protein sequence: CASRPRTSGGNEQFF.